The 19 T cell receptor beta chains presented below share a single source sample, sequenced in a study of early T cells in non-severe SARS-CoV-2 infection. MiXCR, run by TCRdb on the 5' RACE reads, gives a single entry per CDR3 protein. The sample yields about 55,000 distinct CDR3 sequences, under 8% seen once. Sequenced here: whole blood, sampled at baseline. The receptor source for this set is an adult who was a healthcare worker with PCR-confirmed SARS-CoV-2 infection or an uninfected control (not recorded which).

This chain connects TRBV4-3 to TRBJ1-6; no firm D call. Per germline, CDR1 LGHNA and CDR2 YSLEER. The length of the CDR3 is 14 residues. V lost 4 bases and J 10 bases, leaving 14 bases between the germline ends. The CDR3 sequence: CASSLIRVGSPLHF. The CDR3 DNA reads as TGCGCCAGCAGCCTTATAAGGGTGGGATCACCCCTCCACTTT.

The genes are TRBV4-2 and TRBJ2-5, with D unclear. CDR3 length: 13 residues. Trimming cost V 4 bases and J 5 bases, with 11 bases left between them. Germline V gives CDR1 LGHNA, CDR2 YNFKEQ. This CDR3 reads CASSLEVRETQYF. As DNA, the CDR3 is TGTGCCAGCAGCCTGGAAGTAAGGGAGACCCAGTACTTC.

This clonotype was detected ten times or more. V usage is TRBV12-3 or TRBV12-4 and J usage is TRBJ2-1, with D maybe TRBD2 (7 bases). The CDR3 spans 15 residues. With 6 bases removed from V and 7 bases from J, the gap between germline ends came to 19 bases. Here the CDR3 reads CASSTRRTRGNEQFF. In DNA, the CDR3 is TGTGCCAGCAGCACCCGGAGGACTAGGGGGAATGAGCAGTTCTTC.

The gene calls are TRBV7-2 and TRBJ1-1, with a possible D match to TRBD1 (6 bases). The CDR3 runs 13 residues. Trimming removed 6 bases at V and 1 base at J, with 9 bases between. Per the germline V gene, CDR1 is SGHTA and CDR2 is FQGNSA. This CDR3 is CASRTQGNTEAFF. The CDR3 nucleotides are TGTGCCAGCAGAACACAGGGGAACACTGAAGCTTTCTTT.

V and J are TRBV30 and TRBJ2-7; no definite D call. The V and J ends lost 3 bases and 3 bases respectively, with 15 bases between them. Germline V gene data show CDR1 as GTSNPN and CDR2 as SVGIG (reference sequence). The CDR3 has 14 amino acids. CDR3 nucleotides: TGTGCCTGGAGATATAGGACCCTCGGCTACGAGCAGTACTTC. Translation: CAWRYRTLGYEQYF.

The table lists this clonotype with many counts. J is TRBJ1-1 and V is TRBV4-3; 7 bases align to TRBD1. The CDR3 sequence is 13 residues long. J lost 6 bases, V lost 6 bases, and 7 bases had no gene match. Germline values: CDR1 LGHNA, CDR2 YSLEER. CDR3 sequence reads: CASREAGGSEAFF. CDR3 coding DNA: TGCGCCAGCAGGGAAGCAGGGGGTTCTGAAGCTTTCTTT.

CDR3 sequence: CASPGLARDEQFF. CDR3 sequence (DNA): TGTGCCAGCCCGGGACTAGCGAGGGATGAGCAGTTCTTC. The chain uses TRBV2 and TRBJ2-1, with TRBD2 matching over 10 bases. Trimming at V came to 8 bases and at J to 8 bases, leaving 6 bases not matched to a gene. CDR3 length: 13 amino acids. CDR1 SNHLY and CDR2 FYNNEI come from the germline V gene.

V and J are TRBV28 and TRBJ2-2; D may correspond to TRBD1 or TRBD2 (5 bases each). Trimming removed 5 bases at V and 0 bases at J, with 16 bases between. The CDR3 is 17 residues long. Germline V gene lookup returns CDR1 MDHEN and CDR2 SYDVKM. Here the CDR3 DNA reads TGTGCCAGCAGTACCAGGGAGATTTTCGCGAACACCGGGGAGCTGTTTTTT. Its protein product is CASSTREIFANTGELFF.

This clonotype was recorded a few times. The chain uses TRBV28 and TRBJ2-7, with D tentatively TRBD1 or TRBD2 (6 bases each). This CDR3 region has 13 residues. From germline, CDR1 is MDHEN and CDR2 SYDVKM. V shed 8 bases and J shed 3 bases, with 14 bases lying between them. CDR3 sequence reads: CASLGGNDYEQYF. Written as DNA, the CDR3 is TGTGCCAGCCTGGGGGGCAACGACTACGAGCAGTACTTC.

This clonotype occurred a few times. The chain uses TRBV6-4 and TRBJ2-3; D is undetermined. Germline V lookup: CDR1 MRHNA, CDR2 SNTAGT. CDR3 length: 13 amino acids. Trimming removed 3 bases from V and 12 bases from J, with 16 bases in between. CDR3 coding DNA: TGTGCCAGCAGTGATACAGTCGGTGCTGCTCAGTATTTT. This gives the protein CASSDTVGAAQYF.

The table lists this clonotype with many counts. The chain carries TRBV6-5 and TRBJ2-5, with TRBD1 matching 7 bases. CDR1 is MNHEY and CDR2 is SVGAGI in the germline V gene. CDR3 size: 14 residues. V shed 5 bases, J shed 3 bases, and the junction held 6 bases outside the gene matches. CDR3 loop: CASSTGTAEETQYF. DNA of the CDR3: TGTGCCAGCAGTACCGGGACAGCGGAAGAGACCCAGTACTTC.

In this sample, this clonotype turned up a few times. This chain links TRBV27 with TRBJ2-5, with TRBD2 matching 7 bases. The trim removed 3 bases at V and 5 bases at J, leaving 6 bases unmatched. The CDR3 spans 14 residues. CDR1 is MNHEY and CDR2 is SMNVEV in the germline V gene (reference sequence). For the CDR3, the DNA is TGTGCCAGCAGTTTTGCGGGGGATCGTGAGACCCAGTACTTC. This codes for CASSFAGDRETQYF.

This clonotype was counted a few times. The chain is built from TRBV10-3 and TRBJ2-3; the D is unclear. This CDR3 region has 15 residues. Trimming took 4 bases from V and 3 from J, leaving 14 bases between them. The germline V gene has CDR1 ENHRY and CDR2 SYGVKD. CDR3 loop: CAISAGPEYTDTQYF. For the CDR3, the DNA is TGTGCCATCAGTGCGGGCCCGGAGTATACAGATACGCAGTATTTT.

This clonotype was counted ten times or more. The CDR3 protein is CASSLSAGYNTYEQYF. The CDR3 DNA follows: TGTGCCAGCAGTTTATCTGCCGGGTATAATACCTACGAGCAGTACTTC. V gene TRBV27 combines with J gene TRBJ2-7; D is unclear. Per the germline V gene, CDR1 is MNHEY and CDR2 is SMNVEV (reference sequence). This CDR3 contains 16 residues. With 0 bases removed from V and 2 bases from J, the gap between germline ends came to 14 bases.

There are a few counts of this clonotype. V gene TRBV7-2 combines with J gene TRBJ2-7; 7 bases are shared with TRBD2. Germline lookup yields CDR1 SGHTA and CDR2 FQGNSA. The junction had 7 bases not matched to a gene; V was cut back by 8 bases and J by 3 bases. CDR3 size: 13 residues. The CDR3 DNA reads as TGTGCCAGCGGACGAACGGGGGGCTACGAGCAGTACTTC. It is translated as CASGRTGGYEQYF. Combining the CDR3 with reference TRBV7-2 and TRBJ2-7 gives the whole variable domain GAGVSQSPSNKVTEKGKDVELRCDPISGHTALYWYRQSLGQGLEFLIYFQGNSAPDKSGLPSDRFSAERTGGSVSTLTIQRTQQEDSAVYLCASGRTGGYEQYFGPGTRLTVT.

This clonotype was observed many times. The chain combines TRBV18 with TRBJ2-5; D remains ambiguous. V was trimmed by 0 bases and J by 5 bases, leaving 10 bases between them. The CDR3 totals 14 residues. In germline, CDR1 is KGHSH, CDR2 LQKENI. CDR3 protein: CASSPPFGSETQYF. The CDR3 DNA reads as TGTGCCAGCTCACCACCCTTCGGCTCCGAGACCCAGTACTTC.

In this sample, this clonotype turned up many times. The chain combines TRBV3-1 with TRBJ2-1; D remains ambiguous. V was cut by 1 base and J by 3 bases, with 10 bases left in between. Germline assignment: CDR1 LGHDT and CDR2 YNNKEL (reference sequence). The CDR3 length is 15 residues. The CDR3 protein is CASSQVNWGYNEQFF. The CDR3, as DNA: TGTGCCAGCAGCCAAGTTAATTGGGGCTACAATGAGCAGTTCTTC.

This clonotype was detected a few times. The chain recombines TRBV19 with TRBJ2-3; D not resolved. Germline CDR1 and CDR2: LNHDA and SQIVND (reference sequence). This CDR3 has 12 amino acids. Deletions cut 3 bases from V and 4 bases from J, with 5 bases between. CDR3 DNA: TGTGCCAGTAGTATCGTGGCAGATACGCAGTATTTT. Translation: CASSIVADTQYF.

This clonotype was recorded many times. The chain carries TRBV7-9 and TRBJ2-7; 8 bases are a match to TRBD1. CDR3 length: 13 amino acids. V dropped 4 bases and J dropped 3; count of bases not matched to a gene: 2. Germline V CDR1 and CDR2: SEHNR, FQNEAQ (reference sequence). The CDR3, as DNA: TGTGCCAGCAGCTCGACAGGGGACTACGAGCAGTACTTC. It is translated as CASSSTGDYEQYF.